This TCR beta chain was documented in a study of blood T cell repertoires in COVID-19. Germline CDR1 and CDR2: KGHSH and LQKENI. Trimming stripped 5 bases from V and 7 bases from J, with 14 bases between. The CDR3 spans 13 residues. Repertoires were generated with immunoSEQ multiplex PCR, while TCRdb's copy carries only in-frame clones and drops some. Among over 110,000 clones listed, 60% to 85% were seen once. The sequence was obtained from a woman aged 55-70 years with acute or convalescent COVID-19. Sequenced: peripheral blood. The chain is built from TRBV18 and TRBJ1-1, with D hard to call. DNA of the CDR3: TGTGCCAGCTCAGCTCAGGTTGCGGGTGAAGCTTTCTTT. This encodes CASSAQVAGEAFF.